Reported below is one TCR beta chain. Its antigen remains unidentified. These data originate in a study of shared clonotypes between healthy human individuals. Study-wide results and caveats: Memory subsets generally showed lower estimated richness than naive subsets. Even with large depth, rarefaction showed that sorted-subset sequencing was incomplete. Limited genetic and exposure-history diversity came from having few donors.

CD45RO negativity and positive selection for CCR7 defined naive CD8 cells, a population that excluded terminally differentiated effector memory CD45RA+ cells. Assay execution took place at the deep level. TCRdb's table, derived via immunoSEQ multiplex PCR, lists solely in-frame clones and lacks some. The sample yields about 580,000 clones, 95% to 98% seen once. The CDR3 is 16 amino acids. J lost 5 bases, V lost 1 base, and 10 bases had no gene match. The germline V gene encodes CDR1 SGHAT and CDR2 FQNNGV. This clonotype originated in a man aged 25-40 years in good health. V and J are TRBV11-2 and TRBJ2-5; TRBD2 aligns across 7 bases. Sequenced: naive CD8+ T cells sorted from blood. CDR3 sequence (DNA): TGTGCCAGCAGCTTAGGTTTGGCGGGAGAGGCGGAGACCCAGTACTTC. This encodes CASSLGLAGEAETQYF.